This TCR beta chain was sequenced for a study of breast tumors, draining lymph nodes, adjacent tissues. TCRdb passed the multiplex PCR reads through MiXCR, listing each CDR3 protein once. Among 130,000 or so distinct CDR3 sequences, 30% to 35% were seen once, and the ten largest hold roughly 2.3%. Breast cancer patients provided tissue from their axillary draining lymph nodes. This clonotype has a count of ten or more. Its target is not known. Study conclusions and caveats: Tumors had less TCR diversity than lymph nodes, more than nontumor tissue. Data fit most tumor T cells coming from lymph node, expanding in tumor. That most tumor T cells come from lymph nodes remained unproven. Tumor and nontumor repertoires were significantly more similar in luminal-like than in basal-like breast cancer.

The germline V gene encodes CDR1 DFQATT and CDR2 SNEGSKA (reference sequence). The ends were cut back, 8 bases at V and 0 bases at J, with 14 bases in the middle. The CDR3 contains 14 residues. This chain links TRBV20-1 with TRBJ2-4; D unresolved. Sequencing was carried out using axillary lymph node tissue. This receptor was taken from a female donor with breast cancer. Some clones in this sample may be carry-over from other donors' samples. The CDR3 here is CSTTAILAKNIQYF. The CDR3 coding sequence is TGCAGTACTACAGCAATACTAGCCAAAAACATTCAGTACTTC.